Below are 25 T cell receptor beta chains sequenced from a single sample in a study of shared clonotypes between healthy human individuals. Clones were read by immunoSEQ multiplex PCR, and TCRdb kept only the in-frame ones, dropping some. The sample consists of more than 2 million clones, around 95% of them appearing once. The sample consisted of naive CD4+ T cells sorted from blood. Subset reported: CD45RA+ positively selected. All receptors come from a man in his late teens or twenties in good health.

The rearrangement links TRBV5-4 to TRBJ1-6; 10 bases are shared with TRBD1. The CDR3 is made up of 15 amino acids. Losses at the gene ends were 4 bases for V and 8 bases for J; bases not matched to a gene: 6. Germline CDR1 reads SGHNT; CDR2 reads YYREEE (reference sequence). In DNA, the CDR3 is TGTGCCAGCAGCAAGACGACAGGGGGCGATTCACCCCTCCACTTT. This encodes CASSKTTGGDSPLHF.

The chain recombines TRBV10-3 with TRBJ1-5, with 8 bases lining up with TRBD1. J lost 7 bases, V lost 4 bases, and 6 bases had no gene match. The CDR3 spans 14 residues. The germline CDR1 and CDR2 sequences are ENHRY and SYGVKD. CDR3 nucleotide sequence: TGTGCCATCAGTGGGGGGACAGGAAGCCAGCCCCAGCATTTT. It specifies CAISGGTGSQPQHF.

This chain joins TRBV6-6 and TRBJ2-1; 10 positions agree with TRBD1. The V segment lost 4 bases and the J segment 4 bases; nucleotides outside the gene matches: 7. Per the germline V gene, CDR1 is MNHNY and CDR2 is SVGAGI (reference sequence). This CDR3 has 16 amino acids. The CDR3 DNA follows: TGTGCCAGCAGTTCATCCGACAGGGGGCGATACAATGAGCAGTTCTTC. It is translated as CASSSSDRGRYNEQFF.

The rearrangement uses TRBV5-8 and TRBJ2-7; D is undetermined. CDR1 and CDR2 (germline): SGHTS, YDEGEE. This CDR3 is 8 amino acids long. The ends were cut back, 4 bases at V and 12 bases at J, with 5 bases in the middle. CDR3 amino acids: CASSDVYF. In nucleotides, the CDR3 is TGTGCCAGCAGCGACGTGTACTTC.

V gene TRBV25-1 combines with J gene TRBJ2-5; TRBD2 matches at 11 bases. Losses at the gene ends were 4 bases for V and 1 base for J; bases not matched to a gene: 5. CDR3 length: 16 residues. Germline-derived CDR1 and CDR2 are MGHDK and SYGVNS. The CDR3 sequence is CASSAGGLAAQETQYF. CDR3 sequence (DNA): TGTGCCAGCAGTGCAGGGGGACTAGCGGCCCAAGAGACCCAGTACTTC.

The chain uses TRBV6-5 and TRBJ1-2, with a possible D match to TRBD1 (5 bases). Trimming cost V 5 bases and J 3 bases, with 16 bases left between them. From germline, CDR1 is MNHEY and CDR2 SVGAGI. The CDR3 extends over 15 amino acids. The CDR3 DNA follows: TGTGCCAGCAGTCCCGGGCAGGGTCTCGACTATGGCTACACCTTC. This encodes CASSPGQGLDYGYTF.

The V call is TRBV29-1, the J call TRBJ2-3; D is unresolved. Trimming pared 6 bases from V and 4 bases from J, leaving 17 bases between. Germline V lookup: CDR1 SQVTM, CDR2 ANQGSEA. The CDR3 has 14 amino acids. The CDR3 nucleotides are TGCAGCGTCTCTAAGGGTTCCCCCCCAGATACGCAGTATTTT. The encoded protein is CSVSKGSPPDTQYF.

As for this clone: The same CDR3 also results from other DNA sequences found in this sample. The gene calls are TRBV30 and TRBJ2-5; tentatively, D is TRBD1 (5 bases). V lost 0 bases and J lost 4, with 9 bases in between. The germline CDR1 and CDR2 sequences are GTSNPN and SVGIG (reference sequence). The CDR3 has 13 residues. CDR3 loop: CAWSVQGRETQYF. The CDR3 DNA reads TGTGCCTGGAGTGTCCAGGGTAGAGAGACCCAGTACTTC.

In regard to this clone: This may stem from a read error, because a much larger clone lies one nucleotide away. The same CDR3 can be traced to other DNA sequences in this sample. The rearrangement uses TRBV5-6 and TRBJ2-7; 7 nucleotides match TRBD1. The germline CDR1 and CDR2 sequences are SGHDT and YYEEEE. J was trimmed by 2 bases and V by 0 bases; bases with no gene match: 2. The CDR3 runs 14 residues. In DNA form, the CDR3 reads TGTGCCAGCAGCTTGGGACAGGGTGCCTACGAGCAGTACTTC. Its translation: CASSLGQGAYEQYF.

J is TRBJ1-2 and V is TRBV10-3, with D unresolved. CDR3 length: 12 residues. Germline V gene lookup returns CDR1 ENHRY and CDR2 SYGVKD. The germline V and J ends were trimmed by 2 bases and 8 bases, with 9 bases remaining between them. This CDR3 is CAISEGIGGYTF. In DNA form, the CDR3 reads TGTGCCATCAGTGAGGGGATAGGGGGCTACACCTTC.

The rearrangement joins TRBV6-6 to TRBJ2-7, with 9 bases aligning to TRBD1. Germline V gene sequence: CDR1 MNHNY, CDR2 SVGAGI (reference sequence). The CDR3 extends over 14 amino acids. After removal of 6 bases from V and 5 bases from J, the junction contained 8 bases not matched to a gene. The DNA for the CDR3 is TGTGCCAGCAGACAGGGGGCGAATAAAAACGAGCAGTACTTC. Translated: CASRQGANKNEQYF.

The chain is built from TRBV9 and TRBJ2-2; 7 bases fit TRBD2. The CDR3 totals 16 residues. Germline assignment: CDR1 SGDLS and CDR2 YYNGEE. Trimming at V came to 3 bases and at J to 6 bases, leaving 11 bases not matched to a gene. CDR3 residues: CASSAGGSKGAGELFF. The CDR3 bases are TGTGCCAGCAGCGCCGGCGGGAGTAAAGGAGCCGGGGAGCTGTTTTTT.

Notes on this clone: This same CDR3 is encoded by further DNA sequences in the sample. The V call is TRBV7-9, the J call TRBJ1-1; TRBD1 might be the D (5 bases). Germline lookup yields CDR1 SEHNR and CDR2 FQNEAQ (reference sequence). V gave up 2 bases and J gave up 5 bases, with 6 bases separating them. This CDR3 has 12 amino acids. The CDR3 loop reads CASSLRGTEAFF. The CDR3 coding sequence is TGTGCCAGCAGCTTACGGGGGACTGAAGCTTTCTTT.

The chain has TRBV6-5 and TRBJ2-1; D unclear. Per germline, CDR1 MNHEY and CDR2 SVGAGI. Trimming removed 6 bases at V and 6 bases at J, with 9 bases between. The CDR3 loop spans 12 amino acids. The CDR3 coding sequence is TGTGCCAGCAGAATATCCCCCAATGAGCAGTTCTTC. Residues: CASRISPNEQFF.

V usage is TRBV9 and J usage is TRBJ1-6, with D tentatively TRBD1 (6 bases). CDR3 length: 16 amino acids. Deletions cut 0 bases from V and 10 bases from J, with 17 bases between. Per the germline V gene, CDR1 is SGDLS and CDR2 is YYNGEE. The CDR3 region has the DNA TGTGCCAGCAGCGTAGCTCTCCCAGGGGCGGACTCACCCCTCCACTTT. Its translation is CASSVALPGADSPLHF.

CDR3 protein: CASSQEQGAGEQFF. The CDR3 DNA reads TGCGCCAGCAGCCAAGAACAGGGGGCCGGGGAGCAGTTCTTC. The chain recombines TRBV4-3 with TRBJ2-1, with 9 positions matching TRBD1. Trimming removed 0 bases from V and 10 bases from J; junction bases left unmatched: 4. Germline-derived CDR1 and CDR2 are LGHNA and YSLEER. This CDR3 is built from 14 residues.

The V gene is TRBV6-5, the J gene TRBJ2-5; D tentatively reads TRBD1 or TRBD2 (5 bases each). Germline values: CDR1 MNHEY, CDR2 SVGAGI. V lost 4 bases and J 1 base, leaving 16 bases between the germline ends. The CDR3 totals 16 residues. The CDR3 sequence is CASSSHTGPPQETQYF. CDR3 coding DNA: TGTGCCAGCAGTTCCCATACGGGACCGCCCCAAGAGACCCAGTACTTC.

The CDR3 loop reads CASSPSGGTNQPQHF. The CDR3 DNA follows: TGTGCCAGCAGCCCGTCGGGGGGGACTAATCAGCCCCAGCATTTT. The rearrangement links TRBV11-2 to TRBJ1-5; possible D gene TRBD1, 5 bases. V lost 5 bases to trimming and J lost 4 bases, with 15 bases between them. This CDR3 has 15 amino acids. The germline V gene has CDR1 SGHAT and CDR2 FQNNGV.

Concerning this clone: The same CDR3 also results from other DNA sequences found in this sample. The chain carries TRBV27 and TRBJ2-7, with D hard to call. This CDR3 has 14 residues. Per the germline V gene, CDR1 is MNHEY and CDR2 is SMNVEV (reference sequence). V was pared by 0 bases and J by 0 bases, with 6 bases between. CDR3 loop: CASSLSGFSYEQYF. DNA for the CDR3: TGTGCCAGCAGTTTATCGGGTTTCTCCTACGAGCAGTACTTC.

V usage is TRBV6-6 and J usage is TRBJ2-7; 7 nucleotides match TRBD1. Unmatched junction bases numbered 10, after V lost 5 bases and J lost 6 bases. Germline CDR1 reads MNHNY; CDR2 reads SVGAGI (reference sequence). The CDR3 loop spans 14 amino acids. The CDR3 region is CASSNRDSPSEQYF. In DNA form, the CDR3 reads TGTGCCAGCAGTAACCGGGACAGCCCATCCGAGCAGTACTTC.

The chain combines TRBV18 with TRBJ2-2; D unresolved. The CDR3 spans 12 residues. Germline values: CDR1 KGHSH, CDR2 LQKENI. Trimming cost V 4 bases and J 5 bases, with 5 bases left between them. CDR3 coding DNA: TGTGCCAGCTCACTGACAACCGGGGAGCTGTTTTTT. Its translation: CASSLTTGELFF.

The J gene is TRBJ2-5, the V gene TRBV25-1; D is unclear. The ends were cut back, 5 bases at V and 4 bases at J, with 14 bases in the middle. This CDR3 has 14 residues. The germline CDR1 and CDR2 sequences are MGHDK and SYGVNS. The CDR3 DNA reads TGTGCCAGCAGTTCAGCAGTTTTCCCAGAGACCCAGTACTTC. Translation gives CASSSAVFPETQYF.

The rearrangement joins TRBV2 to TRBJ2-2, with a possible D match to TRBD1 (5 bases). Trimming pared 2 bases from V and 5 bases from J, leaving 9 bases between. The CDR3 length is 14 residues. The germline gives CDR1 SNHLY, CDR2 FYNNEI. The CDR3 loop reads CASSEQGWTGELFF. The CDR3 bases are TGTGCCAGCAGTGAACAGGGATGGACCGGGGAGCTGTTTTTT.

V is TRBV5-8 and J is TRBJ2-7, with 9 positions matching TRBD1. This CDR3 has 13 amino acids. Germline CDR1 and CDR2: SGHTS and YDEGEE. With 2 bases clipped from V and 8 bases from J, the junction kept 5 bases outside the gene matches. In DNA form, the CDR3 reads TGTGCCAGCAGCTTATCCGGGACAGGGAAGCAGTACTTC. As protein: CASSLSGTGKQYF.

The genes are TRBV11-3 and TRBJ2-5, with 7 bases identical to TRBD1. There are 15 residues in the CDR3. Trimming at V came to 3 bases and at J to 1 base, leaving 5 bases not matched to a gene. Looked up from germline, CDR1 is SGHNT and CDR2 is YENEEA. CDR3 protein: CASSFTGEPQETQYF. CDR3 nucleotide sequence: TGTGCCAGCAGCTTTACAGGGGAGCCCCAAGAGACCCAGTACTTC.